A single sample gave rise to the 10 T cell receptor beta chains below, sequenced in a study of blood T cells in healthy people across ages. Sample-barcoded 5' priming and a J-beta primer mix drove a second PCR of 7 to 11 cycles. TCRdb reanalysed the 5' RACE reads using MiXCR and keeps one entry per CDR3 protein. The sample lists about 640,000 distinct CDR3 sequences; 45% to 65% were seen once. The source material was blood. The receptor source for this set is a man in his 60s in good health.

CDR3 sequence reads: CSVEDRASEQYF. The CDR3 bases are TGCAGCGTGGAGGACAGGGCGAGTGAGCAGTACTTC. This chain links TRBV29-1 with TRBJ2-7; 8 bases fit TRBD1. Germline V CDR1 and CDR2: SQVTM, ANQGSEA. The CDR3 extends over 12 amino acids. The V segment lost 6 bases and the J segment 7 bases; nucleotides outside the gene matches: 8.

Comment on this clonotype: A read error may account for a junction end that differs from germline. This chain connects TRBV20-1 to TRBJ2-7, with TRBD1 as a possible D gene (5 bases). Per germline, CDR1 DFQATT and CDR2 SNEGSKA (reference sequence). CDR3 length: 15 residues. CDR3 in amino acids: CGARDATAISYEQYF. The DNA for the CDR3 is TGCGGTGCTAGAGACGCGACAGCGATCTCCTACGAGCAGTACTTC.

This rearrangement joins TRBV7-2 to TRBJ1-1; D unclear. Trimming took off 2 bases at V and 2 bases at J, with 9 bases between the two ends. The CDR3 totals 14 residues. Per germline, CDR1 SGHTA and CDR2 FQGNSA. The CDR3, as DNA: TGTGCCAGCAGCTTAACCTCCGTCAACACTGAAGCTTTCTTT. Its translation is CASSLTSVNTEAFF.

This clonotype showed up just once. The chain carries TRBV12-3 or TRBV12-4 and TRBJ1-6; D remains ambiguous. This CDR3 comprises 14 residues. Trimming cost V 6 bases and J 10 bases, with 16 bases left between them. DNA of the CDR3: TGTGCCAGCAGCCCGGACCTAACTGACTCACCCCTCCACTTT. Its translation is CASSPDLTDSPLHF.

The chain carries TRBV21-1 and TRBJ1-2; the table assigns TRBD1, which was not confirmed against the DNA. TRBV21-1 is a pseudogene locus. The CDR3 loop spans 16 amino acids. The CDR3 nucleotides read TGTGCCAGCAGCAAAGGTTCACAGGGGACTAACTATGGCTACACCTTC. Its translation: CASSKGSQGTNYGYTF.

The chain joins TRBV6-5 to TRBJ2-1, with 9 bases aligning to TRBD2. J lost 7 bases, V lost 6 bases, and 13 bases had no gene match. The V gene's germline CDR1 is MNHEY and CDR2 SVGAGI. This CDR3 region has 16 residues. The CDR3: CASRAQPAGGPNEQFF. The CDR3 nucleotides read TGTGCCAGCAGGGCCCAGCCCGCGGGAGGGCCGAATGAGCAGTTCTTC.

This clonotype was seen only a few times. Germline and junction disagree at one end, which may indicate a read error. The CDR3 here is CASTLLQQNSPLHF. In DNA form, the CDR3 reads TGTGCCAGCACTTTACTTCAGCAAAATTCACCCCTCCACTTT. The rearrangement joins TRBV28 to TRBJ1-6; D gene unclear. The CDR3 is made up of 14 amino acids. Looked up from germline, CDR1 is MDHEN and CDR2 is SYDVKM.

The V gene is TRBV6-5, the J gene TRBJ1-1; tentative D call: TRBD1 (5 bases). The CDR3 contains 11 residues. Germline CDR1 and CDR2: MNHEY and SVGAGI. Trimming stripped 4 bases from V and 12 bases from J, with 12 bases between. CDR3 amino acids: CASSSGRGTFF. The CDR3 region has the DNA TGTGCCAGCAGTTCGGGGAGGGGAACTTTCTTT.

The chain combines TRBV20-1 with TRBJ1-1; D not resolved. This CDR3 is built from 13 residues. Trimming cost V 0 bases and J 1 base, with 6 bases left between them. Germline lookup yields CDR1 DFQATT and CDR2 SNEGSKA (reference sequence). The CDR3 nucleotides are TGCAGTGCTAGAGAGTGGGGGAACACTGAAGCTTTCTTT. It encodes CSAREWGNTEAFF.

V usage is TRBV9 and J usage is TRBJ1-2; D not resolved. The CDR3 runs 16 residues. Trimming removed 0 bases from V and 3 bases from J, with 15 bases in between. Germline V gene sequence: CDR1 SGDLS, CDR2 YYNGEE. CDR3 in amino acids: CASSVDLGRVDYGYTF. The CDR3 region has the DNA TGTGCCAGCAGCGTAGATCTGGGAAGGGTGGACTATGGCTACACCTTC. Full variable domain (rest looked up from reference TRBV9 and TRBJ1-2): DSGVTQTPKHLITATGQRVTLRCSPRSGDLSVYWYQQSLDQGLQFLIQYYNGEERAKGNILERFSAQQFPDLHSELNLSSLELGDSALYFCASSVDLGRVDYGYTFGSGTRLTVV.